These T cell receptor beta chains were read from a single sample in a study of CD8 T cells in ankylosing spondylitis. Via MiXCR, TCRdb re-called the 5' RACE reads, giving one row per CDR3 protein. The sample consists of about 450,000 distinct CDR3 sequences, roughly 27% of them appearing once. Sequencing used blood, either unsorted or a sorted T cell fraction (not recorded which). The receptors here all came from a male donor with ankylosing spondylitis. CDR3s include the opening cysteine and the closing phenylalanine or tryptophan. The D gene is left open where the match is weak. Clone size is stated in some rows and not others, as once, few, many or a class when expanded.

D gene	clone size	J gene	V gene	CDR3 DNA	CDR3 protein
NA	few	TRBJ2-1	TRBV20-1	TGCAGTGCTAAAGAAGGGGGGTCAGTCCGATACAATGAGCAGTTCTTC	CSAKEGGSVRYNEQFF
NA	few	TRBJ1-2	TRBV11-2	TGTGCCAGCAGCATACCGGGACATTTCTATGGCTACACCTTC	CASSIPGHFYGYTF
TRBD2	NA	TRBJ2-7	TRBV13	TGTGCCAGCAGCTTTTTCACTAGCGGGATTGGGGAGCAGTACTTC	CASSFFTSGIGEQYF
TRBD1	NA	TRBJ2-5	TRBV6-1	TGTGCCAGCAGCCCGGGGACAGACCAAGAGACCCAGTACTTC	CASSPGTDQETQYF
NA	NA	TRBJ2-1	TRBV7-2	TGTGCCAGCAGCTCGCTTTCTCATGGGGATGAGCAGTTCTTC	CASSSLSHGDEQFF
NA	NA	TRBJ1-4	TRBV5-1	TGCGCCAGCAGTTACAGGGTCGCAACTAATGAAAAACTGTTTTTT	CASSYRVATNEKLFF
NA	NA	TRBJ1-1	TRBV13	TGTGCCAGCAGCTTAGATTATCCCGGTGGAGCTTTCTTT	CASSLDYPGGAFF
TRBD1	few	TRBJ1-2	TRBV24-1	TGTGCCACCAGTGAGGCTACCGGGACAGGAGAACACTATGGCTACACCTTC	CATSEATGTGEHYGYTF
NA	NA	TRBJ1-1	TRBV11-2	TGTGCCAGCAGCTATCCGACAGGGAACACTGAAGCTTTCTTT	CASSYPTGNTEAFF
NA	NA	TRBJ2-5	TRBV20-1	TGCAGTGCTAGGAAAGGACCTCCGTTGGAGACCCAGTACTTC	CSARKGPPLETQYF
TRBD1	few	TRBJ2-5	TRBV9	TGTGCCAGCAGCGCCCGACAGGGCCTGCAAGAGACCCAGTACTTC	CASSARQGLQETQYF